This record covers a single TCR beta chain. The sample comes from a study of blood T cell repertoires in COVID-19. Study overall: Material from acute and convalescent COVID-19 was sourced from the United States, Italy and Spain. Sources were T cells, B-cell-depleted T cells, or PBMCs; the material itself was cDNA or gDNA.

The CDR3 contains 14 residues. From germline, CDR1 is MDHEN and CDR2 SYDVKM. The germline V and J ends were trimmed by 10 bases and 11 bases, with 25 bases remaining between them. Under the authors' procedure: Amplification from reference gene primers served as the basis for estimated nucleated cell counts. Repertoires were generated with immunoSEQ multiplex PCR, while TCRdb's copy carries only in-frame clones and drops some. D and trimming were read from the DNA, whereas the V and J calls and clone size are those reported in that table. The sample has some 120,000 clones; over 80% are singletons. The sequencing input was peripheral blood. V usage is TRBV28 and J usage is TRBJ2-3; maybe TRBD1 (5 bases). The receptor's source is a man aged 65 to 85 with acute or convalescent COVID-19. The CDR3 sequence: CATIPRQRLPKQYF. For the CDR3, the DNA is TGTGCCACCATACCCCGACAGAGATTACCAAAGCAGTATTTT.